The 31 T cell receptor beta chains reported below all come from one sample, sequenced in a study of cytomegalovirus exposure and HLA in healthy donors (dated by TCRdb to about 2017). Libraries were made using the immunoSEQ multiplex PCR assay. TCRdb retrieved this table from immuneACCESS and kept in-frame rearrangements only. Not all clones are present; in checked studies, unresolved V genes account for under half, and no reason is known for the remainder. The sample includes tens of thousands of clones, with approximately 94% observed a single time. Approximately 4.5% of the sample is taken by the ten largest. The sample was PBMCs. These receptors were collected from a man between 18 and 29 years old in good health and CMV-seropositive.

The chain carries TRBV6-1 and TRBJ2-1; 8 bases map to TRBD1. Germline values: CDR1 MNHNS, CDR2 SASEGT. The CDR3 extends over 16 amino acids. The ends lost 6 bases at V and 7 bases at J; junction bases unmatched: 14. This CDR3 reads CASSEPWAGGGNEQFF. In DNA form, the CDR3 reads TGTGCCAGCAGCGAACCCTGGGCAGGGGGCGGGAATGAGCAGTTCTTC.

The rearrangement uses TRBV5-1 and TRBJ1-2; D not certain. The V gene lost 4 bases and the J gene lost 10 bases, with 17 bases spanning the gap. CDR3 size: 13 residues. Germline lookup yields CDR1 SGHRS and CDR2 YFSETQ. Here the CDR3 DNA reads TGCGCCAGCAGCCCCGAAGTCGGGGTTTACTACACCTTC. This gives the protein CASSPEVGVYYTF.

V usage is TRBV7-6 and J usage is TRBJ2-2; D is unresolved. This CDR3 has 15 amino acids. V was cut by 5 bases and J by 0 bases, with 10 bases left in between. Germline V lookup: CDR1 SGHVS, CDR2 FNYEAQ. Here the CDR3 DNA reads TGTGCCAGCAGCGACTCGGAATCGAACACCGGGGAGCTGTTTTTT. Translated: CASSDSESNTGELFF.

CDR3 sequence: CASSAQDGYEQYF. The CDR3 DNA reads TGTGCCAGCAGTGCACAGGACGGATACGAGCAGTACTTC. The chain carries TRBV6-4 and TRBJ2-7; maybe TRBD1 (5 bases). Germline lookup yields CDR1 MRHNA and CDR2 SNTAGT. V shed 4 bases and J shed 4 bases, with 11 bases lying between them. The CDR3 totals 13 residues.

The chain joins TRBV7-9 to TRBJ1-2; TRBD1 agrees at 7 bases. There are 13 residues in the CDR3. Trimming removed 6 bases from V and 8 bases from J; junction bases left unmatched: 9. Germline values: CDR1 SEHNR, CDR2 FQNEAQ (reference sequence). CDR3 region: CASSPTGVGGYTF. For the CDR3, the DNA is TGTGCCAGCAGTCCTACAGGGGTAGGAGGCTACACCTTC.

This CDR3 is CASSSRRQTETQYF. For the CDR3, the DNA is TGTGCCAGCAGCTCAAGAAGACAGACGGAGACCCAGTACTTC. The chain joins TRBV11-3 to TRBJ2-5; tentatively, D is TRBD1 (5 bases). This CDR3 is 14 amino acids long. V lost 4 bases and J 5 bases, leaving 14 bases between the germline ends. Germline V gives CDR1 SGHNT, CDR2 YENEEA.

The rearrangement uses TRBV18 and TRBJ2-2; D may be TRBD1 (5 bases). CDR1 KGHSH and CDR2 LQKENI come from the germline V gene. Between the trimmed V and J ends, which lost 2 bases and 1 base, there was a span of 5 bases. The CDR3 is made up of 14 amino acids. CDR3 in amino acids: CASSPGQNTGELFF. The CDR3 DNA reads as TGTGCCAGCTCACCAGGACAGAACACCGGGGAGCTGTTTTTT.

CDR3 coding DNA: TGTGCCAGCAGCTTAGCAAAGGGGCGCGACTATGGCTACACCTTC. This translates into CASSLAKGRDYGYTF. The rearrangement uses TRBV11-2 and TRBJ1-2; D perhaps matches TRBD1 (5 bases). V was shortened by 1 base and J by 3 bases, with 12 bases between the two germline ends. Germline CDR1 reads SGHAT; CDR2 reads FQNNGV. This CDR3 is 15 amino acids long. Complete variable domain (other parts from reference TRBV11-2 and TRBJ1-2): EAGVAQSPRYKIIEKRQSVAFWCNPISGHATLYWYQQILGQGPKLLIQFQNNGVVDDSQLPKDRFSAERLKGVDSTLKIQPAKLEDSAVYLCASSLAKGRDYGYTFGSGTRLTVV.

CDR3 in amino acids: CASSLFTTGSSYEQYF. The CDR3 coding sequence is TGTGCCAGCAGCCTATTTACTACAGGAAGCTCCTACGAGCAGTACTTC. The chain combines TRBV27 with TRBJ2-7, with D possibly matching TRBD1 (5 bases). CDR3 length: 16 amino acids. The germline CDR1 and CDR2 sequences are MNHEY and SMNVEV (reference sequence). Trimming stripped 6 bases from V and 0 bases from J, with 18 bases between.

This rearrangement joins TRBV11-2 to TRBJ2-1; TRBD2 matches at 9 bases. Germline trimming cut 5 bases from V and 4 bases from J; bases unmatched to any gene: 18. The CDR3 extends over 19 amino acids. CDR1 is SGHAT and CDR2 is FQNNGV in the germline V gene. CDR3 bases: TGTGCCAGCAGCCCCACGGGACGGAGAACTAGCGGGCCATACAATGAGCAGTTCTTC. This sequence encodes CASSPTGRRTSGPYNEQFF.

This sequence joins TRBV7-2 and TRBJ2-5; tentatively, D is TRBD1 (5 bases). This CDR3 contains 14 residues. CDR1 is SGHTA and CDR2 is FQGNSA in the germline V gene. V lost 2 bases to trimming and J lost 4 bases, with 11 bases between them. CDR3 nucleotide sequence: TGTGCCAGCAGCTTACAGGGTCTCGGAGAGACCCAGTACTTC. Residues: CASSLQGLGETQYF.

The chain carries TRBV5-6 and TRBJ1-3; maybe TRBD1 (5 bases). The CDR3 is 14 amino acids. Trimming shortened V by 0 bases and J by 2 bases, and 6 bases separated the two germline ends. The germline CDR1 and CDR2 sequences are SGHDT and YYEEEE. The CDR3 bases are TGTGCCAGCAGCTTGGTGGGGCCTGGAAACACCATATATTTT. Its translation is CASSLVGPGNTIYF.

The chain links TRBV11-2 to TRBJ2-5, with TRBD2 matching over 12 bases. CDR1 and CDR2 (germline): SGHAT, FQNNGV. The CDR3 runs 17 residues. J lost 5 bases, V lost 4 bases, and 11 bases had no gene match. CDR3 DNA: TGTGCCAGCAGCTCCTACGGACTAGCGGGGCCTCGGGAGACCCAGTACTTC. It encodes CASSSYGLAGPRETQYF.

The chain employs TRBV4-1 and TRBJ1-4; D might be TRBD1 (5 bases). V was shortened by 3 bases and J by 6 bases, with 17 bases between the two germline ends. The CDR3 spans 16 residues. Germline CDR1 MGHRA, CDR2 YSYEKL. In DNA form, the CDR3 reads TGCGCCAGCAGCCACTCTGGGGCGGGAGTGGATGAAAAACTGTTTTTT. Protein sequence: CASSHSGAGVDEKLFF.

J is TRBJ2-3 and V is TRBV11-3; a possible D gene is TRBD1 (6 bases). Germline V gene data show CDR1 as SGHNT and CDR2 as YENEEA. V gave up 0 bases and J gave up 9 bases, with 16 bases separating them. The CDR3 totals 15 residues. CDR3 residues: CASSLDGVTRGTQYF. Written as DNA, the CDR3 is TGTGCCAGCAGCTTAGATGGTGTGACGAGGGGGACGCAGTATTTT. Together with reference TRBV11-3 and TRBJ2-3, the CDR3 gives the full variable domain: EAGVVQSPRYKIIEKKQPVAFWCNPISGHNTLYWYLQNLGQGPELLIRYENEEAVDDSQLPKDRFSAERLKGVDSTLKIQPAELGDSAVYLCASSLDGVTRGTQYFGPGTRLTVL.

CDR3 in amino acids: CASSFRATGELFF. The CDR3 nucleotides are TGTGCCAGCAGCTTTCGTGCGACCGGGGAGCTGTTTTTT. V is TRBV5-4 and J is TRBJ2-2; D uncertain. V was trimmed by 2 bases and J by 5 bases, leaving 7 bases between them. The CDR3 is 13 amino acids. CDR1 and CDR2 (germline): SGHNT, YYREEE (reference sequence).

This clone was counted a single time. The gene calls are TRBV19 and TRBJ2-1; possible D gene TRBD1, 6 bases. The CDR3 covers 15 residues. The germline V and J ends were trimmed by 2 bases and 2 bases, with 10 bases remaining between them. The germline V gene has CDR1 LNHDA and CDR2 SQIVND (reference sequence). The CDR3 DNA is TGTGCCAGTAGTATATCCGGGACAACCTACAATGAGCAGTTCTTC. Translated: CASSISGTTYNEQFF.

This clone was seen only once. The rearrangement uses TRBV18 and TRBJ2-2; no clear D gene. Between the trimmed V and J ends, which lost 3 bases and 4 bases, there was a span of 15 bases. Germline CDR1 KGHSH, CDR2 LQKENI. This CDR3 region has 16 residues. The CDR3 DNA reads as TGTGCCAGCTCACCCAGTTGGATAACGGGCACCGGGGAGCTGTTTTTT. Amino acids: CASSPSWITGTGELFF.

The chain couples TRBV6-1 to TRBJ1-2, with 8 bases identical to TRBD1. CDR3 size: 15 residues. Trimming removed 7 bases from V and 6 bases from J; junction bases left unmatched: 13. Germline V lookup: CDR1 MNHNS, CDR2 SASEGT. The CDR3 DNA sequence: TGTGCCAGCACTCAGGACAGGGCAGGGTGGGATGGCTACACCTTC. It specifies CASTQDRAGWDGYTF.

This clone was recorded only once. The V call is TRBV6-1, the J call TRBJ1-4; TRBD1 agrees at 10 bases. The V gene end was trimmed by 7 bases and the J gene end by 8 bases; junction bases not matched to a gene: 7. The germline gives CDR1 MNHNS, CDR2 SASEGT. The CDR3 sequence is 14 residues long. The CDR3 spells CASKTGTGVEKLFF. The CDR3 coding sequence is TGTGCCAGCAAAACCGGGACAGGGGTGGAAAAACTGTTTTTT.

The chain employs TRBV7-2 and TRBJ2-5; unclear D gene. V was clipped by 5 bases and J by 10 bases, with 14 bases between them. Germline CDR1 SGHTA, CDR2 FQGNSA. This CDR3 is 12 amino acids long. Here the CDR3 reads CASSQGGTYQYF. The CDR3 region has the DNA TGTGCCAGCAGCCAAGGCGGCACGTACCAGTACTTC.

The V call is TRBV5-6, the J call TRBJ2-2; the D is unclear. Germline V lookup: CDR1 SGHDT, CDR2 YYEEEE. The ends were cut back, 0 bases at V and 2 bases at J, with 5 bases in the middle. There are 14 residues in the CDR3. CDR3 DNA: TGTGCCAGCAGCTTGGGACTTAACACCGGGGAGCTGTTTTTT. Amino acid sequence: CASSLGLNTGELFF.

The chain has TRBV6-1 and TRBJ1-1; TRBD1 agrees at 8 bases. The germline V gene encodes CDR1 MNHNS and CDR2 SASEGT. CDR3 length: 14 residues. V was clipped by 6 bases and J by 1 base; unmatched bases: 4. The CDR3 DNA follows: TGTGCCAGCAGGGCAGGGGGCCAGAACACTGAAGCTTTCTTT. This gives the protein CASRAGGQNTEAFF.

As regards this clone: The junction does not match germline at one end; this may be a read error. The gene calls are TRBV7-7 and TRBJ1-1; D not certain. CDR1 is SSHAT and CDR2 is FNYEAQ in the germline V gene (reference sequence). This CDR3 has 13 amino acids. The CDR3 sequence: CASSLGENTEAFF. The CDR3 DNA sequence: TGTGCTAGCAGCTTGGGAGAGAACACTGAAGCTTTCTTT. The full variable domain, completed using reference TRBV7-7 and TRBJ1-1, is GAGVSQSPRYKVTKRGQDVTLRCDPISSHATLYWYQQALGQGPEFLTYFNYEAQPDKSGLPSDRFSAERPEGSISTLTIQRTEQRDSAMYRCASSLGENTEAFFGQGTRLTVV.

J is TRBJ1-1 and V is TRBV30; D may be TRBD1 (5 bases). V lost 0 bases and J lost 0, with 11 bases in between. The CDR3 totals 15 residues. The germline V gene encodes CDR1 GTSNPN and CDR2 SVGIG (reference sequence). CDR3 loop: CAWSVQAGMNTEAFF. The DNA of the CDR3 is TGTGCCTGGAGTGTACAGGCCGGCATGAACACTGAAGCTTTCTTT.

CDR3 coding DNA: TGCAGCGTTCGGCGACAGACACCAAACCTCGGGAACACTGAAGCTTTCTTT. This translates into CSVRRQTPNLGNTEAFF. This chain joins TRBV29-1 and TRBJ1-1; possibly TRBD1 for D (5 bases). This CDR3 is built from 17 residues. Germline lookup yields CDR1 SQVTM and CDR2 ANQGSEA. The V end lost 5 bases, the J end lost 1 base, and 23 bases lay between the germline ends.

This chain uses TRBV5-1 with TRBJ1-1; D remains ambiguous. V was trimmed by 6 bases and J by 8 bases, leaving 11 bases between them. This CDR3 contains 11 residues. Germline lookup yields CDR1 SGHRS and CDR2 YFSETQ. The CDR3 coding sequence is TGCGCCAGCACCTCCGGGTCAGAAGCTTTCTTT. This encodes CASTSGSEAFF.

This rearrangement joins TRBV6-6 to TRBJ2-4; a weak D match, TRBD1 (6 bases). Trimming cost V 0 bases and J 6 bases, with 6 bases left between them. Germline CDR1 MNHNY, CDR2 SVGAGI (reference sequence). This CDR3 spans 13 amino acids. The CDR3 loop is CASSYSTGNIQYF. In nucleotides, the CDR3 is TGTGCCAGCAGTTACTCGACAGGAAACATTCAGTACTTC.

V gene TRBV6-5 combines with J gene TRBJ1-1; 8 bases line up with TRBD1. The junction had 9 bases not matched to a gene; V was cut back by 2 bases and J by 7 bases. Germline CDR1 and CDR2: MNHEY and SVGAGI. The length of the CDR3 is 15 residues. CDR3 bases: TGTGCCAGCAGTTACAGGGACAGGCCGGGGTTTGAAGCTTTCTTT. Translating it yields CASSYRDRPGFEAFF.

The chain employs TRBV19 and TRBJ1-5; 7 bases line up with TRBD1. J lost 6 bases, V lost 5 bases, and 4 bases had no gene match. Germline values: CDR1 LNHDA, CDR2 SQIVND (reference sequence). The CDR3 runs 13 residues. CDR3 amino acids: CASSPGQTQPQHF. For the CDR3, the DNA is TGTGCCAGTAGTCCGGGACAGACTCAGCCCCAGCATTTT.

The DNA of the CDR3 is TGTGCCAGCAGCGGGACCCCAAGGGGGCCTGGCGGTGGCTACACCTTC. Its translation is CASSGTPRGPGGGYTF. The chain is built from TRBV9 and TRBJ1-2, with 7 bases fitting TRBD1. The trim removed 3 bases at V and 7 bases at J, leaving 15 bases unmatched. Germline-derived CDR1 and CDR2 are SGDLS and YYNGEE. CDR3 size: 16 residues. The variable domain in full, completed from reference TRBV9 and TRBJ1-2, reads DSGVTQTPKHLITATGQRVTLRCSPRSGDLSVYWYQQSLDQGLQFLIQYYNGEERAKGNILERFSAQQFPDLHSELNLSSLELGDSALYFCASSGTPRGPGGGYTFGSGTRLTVV.